One T cell receptor beta chain is described in this entry. Antigen specificity is unknown. The data derive from a study of OX40 agonist ivuxolimab in advanced cancers. Study-wide points: Partial responders at 0.1-3.0 mg/kg showed near-lowest clonal expansion. What antigens the expanded peripheral T cells recognized was never established. CD8+ T cells were the subset that, on average, had more expanded clones than CD4+.

Repertoires were generated with immunoSEQ multiplex PCR, while TCRdb's copy carries only in-frame clones and drops some. The sample lists roughly 87,000 clones, approximately 91% occurring once. The trim removed 5 bases at V and 2 bases at J, leaving 1 base unmatched. Germline lookup yields CDR1 MDHEN and CDR2 SYDVKM. The CDR3 is 13 residues long. This specimen was CD4+ or CD8+ T cells sorted from blood, taken in a trial of the OX40 agonist ivuxolimab. The gene calls are TRBV28 and TRBJ1-2; the match to TRBD1 covers 8 bases. This receptor was taken from an adult with an advanced solid tumor such as melanoma, head and neck, liver or kidney cancer. This CDR3 is CASSNRGNYGYTF. CDR3 DNA sequence: TGTGCCAGCAGTAACAGGGGGAACTATGGCTACACCTTC.